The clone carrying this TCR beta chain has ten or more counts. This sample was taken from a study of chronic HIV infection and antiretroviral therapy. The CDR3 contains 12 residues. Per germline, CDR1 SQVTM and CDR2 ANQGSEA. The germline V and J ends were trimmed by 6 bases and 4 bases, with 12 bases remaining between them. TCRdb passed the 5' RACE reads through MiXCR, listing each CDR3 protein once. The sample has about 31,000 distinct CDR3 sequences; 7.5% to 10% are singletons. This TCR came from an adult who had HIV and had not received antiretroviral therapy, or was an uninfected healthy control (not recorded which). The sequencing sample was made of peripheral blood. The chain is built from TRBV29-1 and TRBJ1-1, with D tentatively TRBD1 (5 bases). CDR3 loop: CSVYQGGTEAFF. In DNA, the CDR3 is TGCAGCGTATATCAGGGAGGCACTGAAGCTTTCTTT.